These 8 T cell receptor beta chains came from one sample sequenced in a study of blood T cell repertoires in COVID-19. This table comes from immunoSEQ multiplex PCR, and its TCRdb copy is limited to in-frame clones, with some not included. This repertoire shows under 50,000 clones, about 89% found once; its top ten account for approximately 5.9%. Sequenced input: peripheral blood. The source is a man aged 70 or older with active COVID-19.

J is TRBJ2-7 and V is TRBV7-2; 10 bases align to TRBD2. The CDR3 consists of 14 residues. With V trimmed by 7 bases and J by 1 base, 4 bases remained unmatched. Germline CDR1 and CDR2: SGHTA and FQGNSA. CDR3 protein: CASTPTSGSYEQYF. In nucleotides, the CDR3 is TGTGCCAGCACCCCGACTAGCGGGTCCTACGAGCAGTACTTC.

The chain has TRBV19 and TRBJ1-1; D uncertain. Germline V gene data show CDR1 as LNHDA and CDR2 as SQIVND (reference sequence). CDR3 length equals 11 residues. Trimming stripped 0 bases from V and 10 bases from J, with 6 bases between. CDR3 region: CASSIDRVAFF. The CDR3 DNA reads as TGTGCCAGTAGTATAGACCGGGTAGCTTTCTTT.

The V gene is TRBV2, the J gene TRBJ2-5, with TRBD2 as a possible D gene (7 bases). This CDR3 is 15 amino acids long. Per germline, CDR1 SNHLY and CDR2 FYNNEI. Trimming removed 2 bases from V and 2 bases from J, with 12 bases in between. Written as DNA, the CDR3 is TGTGCCAGCAGTGAAAGGAGGGGGGGACAAGAGACCCAGTACTTC. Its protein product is CASSERRGGQETQYF.

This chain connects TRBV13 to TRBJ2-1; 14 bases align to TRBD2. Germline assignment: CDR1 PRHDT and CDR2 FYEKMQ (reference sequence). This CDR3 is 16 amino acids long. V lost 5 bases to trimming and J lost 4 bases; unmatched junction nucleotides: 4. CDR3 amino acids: CASSTGLAGGYNEQFF. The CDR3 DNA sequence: TGTGCCAGCAGCACCGGACTAGCGGGGGGTTACAATGAGCAGTTCTTC.

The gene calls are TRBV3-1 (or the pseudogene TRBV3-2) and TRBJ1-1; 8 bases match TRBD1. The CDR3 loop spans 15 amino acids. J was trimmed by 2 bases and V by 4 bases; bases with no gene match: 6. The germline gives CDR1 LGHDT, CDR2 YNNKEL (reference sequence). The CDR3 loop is CASSPGTGRNTEAFF. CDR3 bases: TGTGCCAGCAGCCCAGGGACAGGTCGAAACACTGAAGCTTTCTTT.

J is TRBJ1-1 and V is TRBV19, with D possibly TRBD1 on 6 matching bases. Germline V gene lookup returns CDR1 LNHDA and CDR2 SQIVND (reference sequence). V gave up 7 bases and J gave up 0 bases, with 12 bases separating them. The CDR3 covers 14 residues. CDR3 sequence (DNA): TGTGCCAGTACCGGCGACAGGTTGAACACTGAAGCTTTCTTT. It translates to CASTGDRLNTEAFF.

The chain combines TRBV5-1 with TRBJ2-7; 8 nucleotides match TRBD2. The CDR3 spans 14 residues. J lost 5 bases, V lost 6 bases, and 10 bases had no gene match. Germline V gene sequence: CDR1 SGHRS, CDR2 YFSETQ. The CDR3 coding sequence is TGCGCCAGCACCAGGCGGGGGGCCGGGGACGAGCAGTACTTC. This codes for CASTRRGAGDEQYF.

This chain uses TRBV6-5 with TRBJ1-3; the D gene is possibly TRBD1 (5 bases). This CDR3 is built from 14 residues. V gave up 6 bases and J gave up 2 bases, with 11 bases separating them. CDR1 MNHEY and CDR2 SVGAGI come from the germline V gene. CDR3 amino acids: CASRDTGTGNTIYF. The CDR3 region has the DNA TGTGCCAGCAGAGATACAGGAACTGGAAACACCATATATTTT.